This T cell receptor (beta chain) derives from a study of blood T cell repertoires in COVID-19. The CDR3 is made up of 14 amino acids. Trimming took 6 bases from V and 4 from J, leaving 15 bases between them. Germline V CDR1 and CDR2: MGHDK, SYGVNS. This table comes from immunoSEQ multiplex PCR, and its TCRdb copy is limited to in-frame clones, with some not included. The sample includes around 190,000 clones, about 85% of them seen just once. This TCR derives from an older woman with acute or convalescent COVID-19. The sequenced material came from peripheral blood. The chain couples TRBV25-1 to TRBJ1-2, with D possibly being TRBD1 (5 bases). In DNA, the CDR3 is TGTGCCAGCAGCCTAAGGGGCGACCCCTATGGCTACACCTTC. It specifies CASSLRGDPYGYTF.